One TCR beta chain is described in this entry. Primers: 60 Vbeta forward and 13 Jbeta reverse. Clones were sequenced by immunoSEQ multiplex PCR, and TCRdb holds only the in-frame ones, with some missing. This sample has some 120,000 clones, with around 80% found just once. Trimming removed 3 bases from V and 1 base from J, with 13 bases in between. Germline loops: CDR1 KGHSH, CDR2 LQKENI. The CDR3 loop spans 16 amino acids. This entry is derived from a study of cytomegalovirus exposure and HLA in healthy donors. The chain recombines TRBV18 with TRBJ1-3; possibly TRBD1 for D (6 bases). The TCR sequence derives from a woman aged 18-30 years in good health and CMV-seronegative. Sequenced input: PBMCs. For the CDR3, the DNA is TGTGCCAGCTCACCGGGGGGGCGTGTGTCTGGAAACACCATATATTTT. This translates into CASSPGGRVSGNTIYF. Drawing the rest from reference TRBV18 and TRBJ1-3, the complete variable domain is NAGVMQNPRHLVRRRGQEARLRCSPMKGHSHVYWYRQLPEEGLKFMVYLQKENIIDESGMPKERFSAEFPKEGPSILRIQQVVRGDSAAYFCASSPGGRVSGNTIYFGEGSWLTVV.